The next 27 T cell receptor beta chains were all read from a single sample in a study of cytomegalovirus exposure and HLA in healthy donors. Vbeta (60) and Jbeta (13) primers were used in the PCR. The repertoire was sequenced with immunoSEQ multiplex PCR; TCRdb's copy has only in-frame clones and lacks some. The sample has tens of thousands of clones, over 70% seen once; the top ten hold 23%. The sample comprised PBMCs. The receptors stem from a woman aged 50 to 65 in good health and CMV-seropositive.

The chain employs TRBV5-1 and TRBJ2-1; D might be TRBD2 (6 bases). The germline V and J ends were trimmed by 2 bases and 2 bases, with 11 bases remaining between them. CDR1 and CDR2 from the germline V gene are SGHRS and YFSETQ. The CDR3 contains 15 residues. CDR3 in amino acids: CASSLRRGPYNEQFF. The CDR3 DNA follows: TGCGCCAGCAGCTTACGGCGGGGCCCCTACAATGAGCAGTTCTTC.

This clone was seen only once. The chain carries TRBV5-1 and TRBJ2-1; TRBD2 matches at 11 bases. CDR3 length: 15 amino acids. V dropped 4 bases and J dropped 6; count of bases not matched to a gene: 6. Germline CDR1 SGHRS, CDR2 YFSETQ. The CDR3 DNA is TGCGCCAGCAGCGGGGGGACTAGCGGCCTCAATGAGCAGTTCTTC. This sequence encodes CASSGGTSGLNEQFF.

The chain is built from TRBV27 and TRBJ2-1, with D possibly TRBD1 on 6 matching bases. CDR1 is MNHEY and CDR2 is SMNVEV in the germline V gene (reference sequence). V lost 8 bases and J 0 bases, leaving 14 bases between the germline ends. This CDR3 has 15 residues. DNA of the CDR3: TGTGCCAGCTCTGGGGGCCGTGGCTCCTACAATGAGCAGTTCTTC. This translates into CASSGGRGSYNEQFF.

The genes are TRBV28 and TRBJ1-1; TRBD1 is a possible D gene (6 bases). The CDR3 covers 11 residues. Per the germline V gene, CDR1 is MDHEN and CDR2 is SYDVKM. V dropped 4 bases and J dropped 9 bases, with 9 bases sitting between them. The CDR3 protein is CASSWTVKAFF. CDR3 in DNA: TGTGCCAGCAGTTGGACAGTTAAAGCTTTCTTT.

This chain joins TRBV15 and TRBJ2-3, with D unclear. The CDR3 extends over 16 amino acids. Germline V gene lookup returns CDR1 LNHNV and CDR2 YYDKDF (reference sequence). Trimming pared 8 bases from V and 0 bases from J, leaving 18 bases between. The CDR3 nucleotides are TGTGCCACCGGGTCGACGAGGTTTTTGAGCACAGATACGCAGTATTTT. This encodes CATGSTRFLSTDTQYF.

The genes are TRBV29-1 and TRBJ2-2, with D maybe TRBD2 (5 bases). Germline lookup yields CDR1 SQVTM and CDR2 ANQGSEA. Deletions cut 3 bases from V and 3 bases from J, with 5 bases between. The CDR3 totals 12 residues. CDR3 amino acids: CSVERDTGELFF. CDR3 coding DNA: TGCAGCGTTGAGCGGGACACCGGGGAGCTGTTTTTT.

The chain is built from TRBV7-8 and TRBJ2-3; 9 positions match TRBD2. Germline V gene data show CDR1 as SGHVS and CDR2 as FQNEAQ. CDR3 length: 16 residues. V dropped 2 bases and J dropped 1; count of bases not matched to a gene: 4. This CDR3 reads CASSLKRGARTDTQYF. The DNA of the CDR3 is TGTGCCAGCAGCTTAAAGCGGGGGGCCCGCACAGATACGCAGTATTTT.

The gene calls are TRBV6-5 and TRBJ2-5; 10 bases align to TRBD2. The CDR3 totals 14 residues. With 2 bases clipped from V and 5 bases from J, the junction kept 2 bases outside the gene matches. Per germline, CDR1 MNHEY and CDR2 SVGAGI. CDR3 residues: CASSYMGLAETQYF. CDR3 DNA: TGTGCCAGCAGTTACATGGGACTAGCGGAGACCCAGTACTTC.

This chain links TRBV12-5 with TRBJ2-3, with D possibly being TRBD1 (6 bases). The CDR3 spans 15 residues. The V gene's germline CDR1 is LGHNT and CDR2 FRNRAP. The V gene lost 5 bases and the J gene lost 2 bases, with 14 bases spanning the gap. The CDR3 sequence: CASGTGTHPTDTQYF. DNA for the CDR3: TGTGCTAGTGGTACAGGGACCCACCCCACAGATACGCAGTATTTT.

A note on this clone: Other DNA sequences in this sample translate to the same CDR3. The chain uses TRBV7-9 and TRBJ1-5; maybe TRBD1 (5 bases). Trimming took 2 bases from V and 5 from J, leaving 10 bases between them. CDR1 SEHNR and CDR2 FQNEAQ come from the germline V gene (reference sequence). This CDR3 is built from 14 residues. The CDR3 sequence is CASSLPGGDQPQHF. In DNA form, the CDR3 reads TGTGCCAGCAGCTTACCTGGGGGGGATCAGCCCCAGCATTTT. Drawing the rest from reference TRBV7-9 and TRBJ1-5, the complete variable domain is DTGVSQNPRHKITKRGQNVTFRCDPISEHNRLYWYRQTLGQGPEFLTYFQNEAQLEKSRLLSDRFSAERPKGSFSTLEIQRTEQGDSAMYLCASSLPGGDQPQHFGDGTRLSIL.

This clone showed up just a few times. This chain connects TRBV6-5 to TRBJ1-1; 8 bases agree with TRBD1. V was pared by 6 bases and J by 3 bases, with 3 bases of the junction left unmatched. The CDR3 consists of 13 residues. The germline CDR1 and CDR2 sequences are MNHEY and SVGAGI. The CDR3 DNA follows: TGTGCCAGCAGCCCGACAGGGGACACTGAAGCTTTCTTT. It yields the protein CASSPTGDTEAFF.

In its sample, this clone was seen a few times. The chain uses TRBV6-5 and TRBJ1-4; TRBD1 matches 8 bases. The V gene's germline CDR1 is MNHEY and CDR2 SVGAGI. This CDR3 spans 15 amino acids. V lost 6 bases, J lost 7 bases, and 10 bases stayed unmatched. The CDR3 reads CASRRTGTGLEKLFF. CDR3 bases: TGTGCCAGCAGACGTACCGGGACAGGCCTTGAAAAACTGTTTTTT.

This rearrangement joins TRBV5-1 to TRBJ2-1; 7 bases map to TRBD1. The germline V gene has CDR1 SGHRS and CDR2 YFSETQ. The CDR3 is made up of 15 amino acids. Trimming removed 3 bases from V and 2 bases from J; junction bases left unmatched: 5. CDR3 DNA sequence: TGCGCCAGCAGCTCTCAGGGGGAACCCTACAATGAGCAGTTCTTC. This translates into CASSSQGEPYNEQFF.

The CDR3 is CASSFQTDNSPLHF. The CDR3 region has the DNA TGTGCCAGCAGCTTTCAGACAGATAATTCACCCCTCCACTTT. V and J are TRBV5-5 and TRBJ1-6; D might be TRBD1 (5 bases). Germline V gives CDR1 SGHKS, CDR2 YYEKEE (reference sequence). Trimming removed 2 bases from V and 5 bases from J, with 8 bases in between. The CDR3 totals 14 residues. Variable domain in full (rest from reference TRBV5-5 and TRBJ1-6): DAGVTQSPTHLIKTRGQQVTLRCSPISGHKSVSWYQQVLGQGPQFIFQYYEKEERGRGNFPDRFSARQFPNYSSELNVNALLLGDSALYLCASSFQTDNSPLHFGNGTRLTVT.

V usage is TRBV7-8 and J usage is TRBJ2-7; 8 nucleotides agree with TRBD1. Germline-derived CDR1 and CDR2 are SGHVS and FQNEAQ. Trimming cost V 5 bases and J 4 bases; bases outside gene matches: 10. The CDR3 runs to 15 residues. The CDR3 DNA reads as TGTGCCAGCAGCCCTGGGACAGGTTTTGGTTACGAGCAGTACTTC. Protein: CASSPGTGFGYEQYF.

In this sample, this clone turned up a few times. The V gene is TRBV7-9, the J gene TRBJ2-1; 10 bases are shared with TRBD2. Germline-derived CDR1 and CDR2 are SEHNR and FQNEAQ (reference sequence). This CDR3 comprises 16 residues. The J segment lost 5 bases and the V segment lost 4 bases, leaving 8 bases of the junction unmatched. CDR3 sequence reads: CASSSTSGSGDNEQFF. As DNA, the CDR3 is TGTGCCAGCAGCTCGACTAGCGGGTCAGGCGACAATGAGCAGTTCTTC.

The CDR3 loop reads CASSLAAALGWNEQFF. In DNA, the CDR3 is TGTGCCAGCAGCTTAGCAGCGGCCCTGGGGTGGAATGAGCAGTTCTTC. The V gene is TRBV7-2, the J gene TRBJ2-1; perhaps TRBD2 as D (5 bases). The CDR3 runs to 16 residues. The V and J ends lost 0 bases and 7 bases respectively, with 16 bases between them. Germline V gene data show CDR1 as SGHTA and CDR2 as FQGNSA.

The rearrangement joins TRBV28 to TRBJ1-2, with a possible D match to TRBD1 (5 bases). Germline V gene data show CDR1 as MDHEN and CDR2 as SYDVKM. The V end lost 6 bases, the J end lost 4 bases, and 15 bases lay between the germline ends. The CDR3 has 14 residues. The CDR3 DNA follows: TGTGCCAGCAGCATAGGGGCAGAAAGCTATGGCTACACCTTC. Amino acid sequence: CASSIGAESYGYTF.

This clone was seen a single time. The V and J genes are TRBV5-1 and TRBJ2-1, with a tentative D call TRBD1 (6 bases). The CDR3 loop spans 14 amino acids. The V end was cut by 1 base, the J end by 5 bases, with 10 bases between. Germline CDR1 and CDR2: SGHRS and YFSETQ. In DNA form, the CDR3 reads TGCGCCAGCAGCTTGTCCAGGGGCCACAATGAGCAGTTCTTC. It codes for CASSLSRGHNEQFF.

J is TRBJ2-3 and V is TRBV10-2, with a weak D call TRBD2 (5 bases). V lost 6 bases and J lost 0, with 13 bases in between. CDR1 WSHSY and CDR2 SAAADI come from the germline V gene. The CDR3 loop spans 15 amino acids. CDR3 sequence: CASRMDSASTDTQYF. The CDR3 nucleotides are TGCGCCAGCAGGATGGACTCGGCAAGCACAGATACGCAGTATTTT.

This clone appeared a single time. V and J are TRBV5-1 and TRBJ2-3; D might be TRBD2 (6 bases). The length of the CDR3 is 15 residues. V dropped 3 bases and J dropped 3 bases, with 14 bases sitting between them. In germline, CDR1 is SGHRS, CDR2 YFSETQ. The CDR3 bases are TGCGCCAGCAGCTCGTCGACTAGGCAGACAGATACGCAGTATTTT. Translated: CASSSSTRQTDTQYF. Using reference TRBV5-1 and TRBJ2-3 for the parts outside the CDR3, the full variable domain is KAGVTQTPRYLIKTRGQQVTLSCSPISGHRSVSWYQQTPGQGLQFLFEYFSETQRNKGNFPGRFSGRQFSNSRSEMNVSTLELGDSALYLCASSSSTRQTDTQYFGPGTRLTVL.

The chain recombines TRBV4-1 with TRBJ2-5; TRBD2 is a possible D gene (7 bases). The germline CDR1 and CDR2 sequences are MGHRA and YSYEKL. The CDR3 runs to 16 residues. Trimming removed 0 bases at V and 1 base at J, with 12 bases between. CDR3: CASSQEGRGAQETQYF. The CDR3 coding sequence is TGCGCCAGCAGCCAAGAAGGCCGGGGGGCCCAAGAGACCCAGTACTTC.

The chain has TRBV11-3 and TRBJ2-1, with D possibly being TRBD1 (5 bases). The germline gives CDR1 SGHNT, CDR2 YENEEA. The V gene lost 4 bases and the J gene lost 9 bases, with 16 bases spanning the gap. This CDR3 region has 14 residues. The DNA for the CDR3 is TGTGCCAGCAGCTCATATTTACAGGCCGGTGAGCAGTTCTTC. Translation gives CASSSYLQAGEQFF.

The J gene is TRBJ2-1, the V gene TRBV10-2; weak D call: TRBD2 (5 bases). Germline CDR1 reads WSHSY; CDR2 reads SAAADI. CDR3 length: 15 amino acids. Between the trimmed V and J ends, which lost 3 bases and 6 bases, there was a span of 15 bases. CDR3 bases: TGCGCCAGCAGTGATACGGGGTTGATTTTCAATGAGCAGTTCTTC. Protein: CASSDTGLIFNEQFF.

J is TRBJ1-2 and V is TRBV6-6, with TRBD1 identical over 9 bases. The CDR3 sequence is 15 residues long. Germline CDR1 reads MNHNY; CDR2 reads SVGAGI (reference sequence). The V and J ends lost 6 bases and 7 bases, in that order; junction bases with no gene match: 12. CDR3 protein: CASSLLIRDRVGYTF. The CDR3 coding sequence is TGTGCCAGCAGCCTCCTGATCCGGGACAGGGTTGGCTACACCTTC.

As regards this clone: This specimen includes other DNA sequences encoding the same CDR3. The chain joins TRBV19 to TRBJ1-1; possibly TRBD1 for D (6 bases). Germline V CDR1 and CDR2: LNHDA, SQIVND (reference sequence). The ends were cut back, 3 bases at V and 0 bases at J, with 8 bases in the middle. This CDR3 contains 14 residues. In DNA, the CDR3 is TGTGCCAGTAGTATTGGACAGATGAACACTGAAGCTTTCTTT. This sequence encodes CASSIGQMNTEAFF.

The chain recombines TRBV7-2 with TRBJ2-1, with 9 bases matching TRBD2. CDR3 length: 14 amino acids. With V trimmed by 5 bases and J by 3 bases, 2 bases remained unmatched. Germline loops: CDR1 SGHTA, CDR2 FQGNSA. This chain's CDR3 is CASSPAGGYNEQFF. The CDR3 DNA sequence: TGTGCCAGCAGCCCAGCGGGGGGCTACAATGAGCAGTTCTTC.